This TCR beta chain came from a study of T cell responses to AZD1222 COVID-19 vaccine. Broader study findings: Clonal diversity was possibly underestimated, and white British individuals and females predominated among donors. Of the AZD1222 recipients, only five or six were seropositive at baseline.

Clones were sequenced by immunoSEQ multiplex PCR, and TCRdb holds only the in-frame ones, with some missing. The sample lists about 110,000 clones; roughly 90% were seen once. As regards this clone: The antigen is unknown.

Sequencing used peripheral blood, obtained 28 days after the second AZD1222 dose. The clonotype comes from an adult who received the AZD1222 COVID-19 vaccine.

The CDR3 spells CASRRGQGNLSGYTF. The CDR3 DNA reads TGCGCCAGCAGGCGGGGACAGGGGAACTTGAGTGGCTACACCTTC. V and J are TRBV5-1 and TRBJ1-2, with 10 bases identical to TRBD1. The CDR3 spans 15 residues. Germline V lookup: CDR1 SGHRS, CDR2 YFSETQ. Germline trimming cut 5 bases from V and 7 bases from J; bases unmatched to any gene: 11. The full variable domain, with the rest looked up from reference TRBV5-1 and TRBJ1-2, is KAGVTQTPRYLIKTRGQQVTLSCSPISGHRSVSWYQQTPGQGLQFLFEYFSETQRNKGNFPGRFSGRQFSNSRSEMNVSTLELGDSALYLCASRRGQGNLSGYTFGSGTRLTVV.